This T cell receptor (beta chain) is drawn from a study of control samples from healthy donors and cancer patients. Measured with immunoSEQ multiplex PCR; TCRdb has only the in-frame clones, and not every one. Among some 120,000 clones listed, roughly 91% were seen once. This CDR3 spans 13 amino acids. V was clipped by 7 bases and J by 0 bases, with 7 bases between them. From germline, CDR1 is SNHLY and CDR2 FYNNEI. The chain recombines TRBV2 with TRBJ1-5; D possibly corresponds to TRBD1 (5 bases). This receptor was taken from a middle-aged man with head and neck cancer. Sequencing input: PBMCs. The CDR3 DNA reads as TGTGCCAGCACGGGGGATAGCAATCAGCCCCAGCATTTT. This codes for CASTGDSNQPQHF. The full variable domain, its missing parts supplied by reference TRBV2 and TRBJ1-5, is EPEVTQTPSHQVTQMGQEVILRCVPISNHLYFYWYRQILGQKVEFLVSFYNNEISEKSEIFDDQFSVERPDGSNFTLKIRSTKLEDSAMYFCASTGDSNQPQHFGDGTRLSIL.